Presented here are 10 T cell receptor beta chains from one specimen sequenced in a study of identical twins. One entry per CDR3 protein, called by TCRdb with MiXCR from the 5' RACE reads. The table includes about 240,000 distinct CDR3 sequences, about 12% detected once. These data were also reused for a study on yellow fever vaccine responses in identical twins.

The sample consisted of memory (CD45RO+) T cells sorted from blood. The receptor set was obtained from a woman younger than 35 in good health.

This clonotype appeared a few times. CDR3 sequence: CASSLSSSSTEAFF. CDR3 coding DNA: TGTGCCAGCAGCTTGTCATCTTCAAGTACTGAAGCTTTCTTT. The genes are TRBV7-2 and TRBJ1-1, with D uncertain. This CDR3 contains 14 residues. Germline V lookup: CDR1 SGHTA, CDR2 FQGNSA. V was trimmed by 3 bases and J by 5 bases, leaving 13 bases between them.

The chain has TRBV19 and TRBJ2-6, with D possibly TRBD2 on 7 matching bases. Trimming took off 2 bases at V and 4 bases at J, with 15 bases between the two ends. Per the germline V gene, CDR1 is LNHDA and CDR2 is SQIVND (reference sequence). CDR3 length: 17 residues. The CDR3 is CASSIRRGALGANVLTF. CDR3 nucleotide sequence: TGTGCCAGTAGTATACGCCGGGGGGCGCTCGGGGCCAACGTCCTGACTTTC.

V and J are TRBV19 and TRBJ2-7, with 7 bases that match TRBD1. Germline CDR1 is LNHDA and CDR2 is SQIVND (reference sequence). After removal of 4 bases from V and 12 bases from J, the junction contained 12 bases not matched to a gene. This CDR3 has 13 residues. The CDR3 reads CASSTPDRAALYF. The CDR3 DNA reads TGTGCCAGTAGTACGCCCGACAGGGCGGCTCTGTACTTC.

The gene calls are TRBV5-6 and TRBJ1-2, with 8 bases that match TRBD1. The ends lost 1 base at V and 0 bases at J; junction bases unmatched: 8. The CDR3 covers 17 residues. The V gene's germline CDR1 is SGHDT and CDR2 YYEEEE. The DNA for the CDR3 is TGTGCCAGCAGCTTGCGTAGACAGGGGTTGACTAACTATGGCTACACCTTC. As protein: CASSLRRQGLTNYGYTF.

This clonotype was counted only a few times. The genes are TRBV6-1 and TRBJ2-5; D gene ambiguous. V was pared by 6 bases and J by 0 bases, with 14 bases between. Germline assignment: CDR1 MNHNS and CDR2 SASEGT. The CDR3 sequence is 15 residues long. CDR3 amino acids: CASSRTAAYQETQYF. The CDR3 coding sequence is TGTGCCAGCAGCCGGACCGCAGCGTACCAAGAGACCCAGTACTTC.

This clonotype was recorded at least ten times. The chain uses TRBV6-4 and TRBJ1-5; D is unclear. The CDR3 covers 13 residues. Germline assignment: CDR1 MRHNA and CDR2 SNTAGT. Between the trimmed V and J ends, which lost 3 bases and 6 bases, there was a span of 9 bases. This CDR3 reads CASSERDSQPQHF. The CDR3 region has the DNA TGTGCCAGCAGTGAAAGGGATTCTCAGCCCCAGCATTTT.

The chain combines TRBV3-1 with TRBJ2-7, with 12 bases fitting TRBD2. There are 20 residues in the CDR3. The germline V gene has CDR1 LGHDT and CDR2 YNNKEL (reference sequence). Trimming cost V 5 bases and J 4 bases; bases outside gene matches: 21. This CDR3 is CASSRDRYPIGLAGKYEQYF. CDR3 nucleotides: TGTGCCAGCAGCAGAGATAGATACCCCATTGGACTAGCGGGGAAATACGAGCAGTACTTC.

This clonotype occurred a few times. The chain has TRBV7-8 and TRBJ1-2; 8 nucleotides align to TRBD1. The V and J ends lost 4 bases and 4 bases, in that order; junction bases with no gene match: 5. CDR3 length: 14 residues. CDR1 is SGHVS and CDR2 is FQNEAQ in the germline V gene. The CDR3 loop is CASSSGQGRYGYTF. The CDR3, as DNA: TGTGCCAGCAGCTCCGGACAGGGCCGCTATGGCTACACCTTC.

The chain employs TRBV27 and TRBJ1-6; D ambiguous. This CDR3 is 13 amino acids long. V shed 5 bases and J shed 12 bases, with 14 bases lying between them. Germline CDR1 is MNHEY and CDR2 is SMNVEV (reference sequence). Here the CDR3 reads CASSPSIPGPLHF. CDR3 nucleotide sequence: TGTGCCAGCAGTCCGAGTATTCCAGGACCCCTCCACTTT.

This clonotype was observed at least ten times. This chain links TRBV15 with TRBJ2-3, with no clear D. V gave up 1 base and J gave up 4 bases, with 0 bases separating them. Germline CDR1 and CDR2: LNHNV and YYDKDF (reference sequence). This CDR3 comprises 11 residues. Written as DNA, the CDR3 is TGTGCCACCAGCAGAGCAGATACGCAGTATTTT. It codes for CATSRADTQYF.